This T cell receptor beta chain was identified during a study of T cell clonality in common variable immunodeficiency. Study-level points and caveats: In common variable immunodeficiency, TCR beta chains reportedly carried fewer deletions and N-nucleotide insertions. Compared with healthy controls, CVID subjects showed increased TCRbeta clonality, mostly in about a third.

V was cut by 4 bases and J by 0 bases, with 16 bases left in between. Germline CDR1 reads KGHDR; CDR2 reads SFDVKD. The CDR3 spans 17 residues. This clone was found many times. Its antigen is as yet unknown. The CDR3 end is not reached by the read, which stops 3 residues before it; the germline J gene fills it in. Data came from immunoSEQ multiplex PCR; TCRdb stores just in-frame clones and leaves some out. Sampling found fewer than 65,000 clones, none seen once. This receptor was identified in a person between 18 and 70 years old in good health. Sequences were obtained from peripheral blood mononuclear cells. V and J are TRBV24-1 and TRBJ2-3; TRBD2 is a possible D gene (6 bases). The DNA read from the CDR3 is TGTGCCACCAGTGACGCCGGACTAACTATTAGCACAGATACG. Its protein is CATSDAGLTISTDT. The whole CDR3 sequence reads CATSDAGLTISTDTQYF.